A selection of T cell receptor beta chains follows, all from one sample in a study of naive and memory T cell subsets. TCRdb called the UMI-ligation and nested PCR reads again in MiXCR, with one record for every CDR3 protein. The repertoire holds 120,000 to 150,000 distinct CDR3 sequences, with over 15% as singletons. Sequenced input: naive CD4+ T cells from blood. The receptors here all came from a human donor in good health. Each CDR3 is given with its conserved first and last residue. A D gene is named only where the DNA matches it firmly. A row's size may be missing; if present it is once, few, many or a size class.

v_call	clone_size	d_call	j_call	cdr3_aa	cdr3_nt
TRBV18	NA	NA	TRBJ2-1	CASSLTGAPGNEQFF	TGTGCCAGCTCACTGACGGGAGCCCCGGGAAATGAGCAGTTCTTC
TRBV7-9	NA	NA	TRBJ1-4	CASSLAPQGPEKLFF	TGTGCCAGCAGCTTAGCGCCTCAGGGTCCTGAAAAACTGTTTTTT
TRBV5-5	many	NA	TRBJ1-2	CASSRGGIEGYTF	TGTGCCAGCAGCCGAGGGGGAATCGAGGGCTACACCTTC
TRBV13	few	TRBD1	TRBJ1-5	CASSLRDRGGQPQHF	TGTGCCAGCAGCCTCCGGGACAGGGGCGGTCAGCCCCAGCATTTT
TRBV28	NA	NA	TRBJ2-7	CASSPRIADGPTYEQYF	TGTGCCAGCAGCCCGCGGATAGCGGACGGACCAACTTACGAGCAGTACTTC
TRBV14	NA	NA	TRBJ1-4	CASSQDRGTAVGDEKLFF	TGTGCCAGCAGCCAAGATCGCGGGACGGCAGTAGGCGACGAAAAACTGTTTTTT
TRBV6-4	NA	NA	TRBJ2-3	CASSKEARGSRGTQYF	TGTGCCAGCAGTAAAGAGGCTAGAGGTTCCCGCGGGACGCAGTATTTT
TRBV20-1	few	NA	TRBJ1-5	CSAGTTATHSNQPQHF	TGCAGTGCAGGGACAACAGCAACCCATAGCAATCAGCCCCAGCATTTT
TRBV25-1	few	NA	TRBJ2-1	CASSEYEGLPSNEQFF	TGTGCCAGCAGTGAATATGAGGGATTGCCCTCAAATGAGCAGTTCTTC
TRBV28	NA	TRBD1	TRBJ2-5	CASSNIQGLQETQYF	TGTGCCAGCTCCAATATACAGGGGTTACAAGAGACCCAGTACTTC
TRBV28	NA	NA	TRBJ2-7	CASSTPGKLDF	TGTGCCAGCAGTACGCCGGGTAAGCTGGACTTC
TRBV5-1	few	TRBD1	TRBJ1-6	CASSLEGQGSSPLHF	TGCGCCAGCAGCTTGGAGGGACAGGGGTCTTCACCCCTCCACTTT
TRBV29-1	once	NA	TRBJ2-7	CSVEVGDLFSYEQYF	TGCAGCGTTGAAGTCGGGGACCTCTTCTCCTACGAGCAGTACTTC
TRBV28	NA	TRBD1	TRBJ1-6	CASSPGTGHNSPLHF	TGTGCCAGCAGCCCCGGGACAGGCCATAATTCACCCCTCCACTTT
TRBV20-1	few	NA	TRBJ2-3	CSARDRIHTDTQYF	TGCAGTGCTAGGGACAGAATCCACACAGATACGCAGTATTTT
TRBV6-5	few	NA	TRBJ1-1	CASRTRGTVDTEAFF	TGTGCCAGCAGGACACGAGGGACGGTCGACACTGAAGCTTTCTTT
TRBV5-1	few	NA	TRBJ2-7	CASSPVHRDLSYEQYF	TGCGCCAGCAGTCCGGTACACCGAGACCTTTCCTACGAGCAGTACTTC
TRBV24-1	few	TRBD1	TRBJ2-1	CATSPIQGATNNEQFF	TGTGCCACCAGTCCGATACAGGGGGCGACGAACAATGAGCAGTTCTTC
TRBV2	NA	NA	TRBJ1-4	CASSEFQGRLEEKLFF	TGTGCCAGCAGTGAATTCCAGGGTCGGTTGGAAGAAAAACTGTTTTTT
TRBV18	NA	NA	TRBJ2-3	CASSPPSRDTQYF	TGTGCCAGCTCACCCCCGTCGAGGGATACGCAGTATTTT
TRBV30	few	TRBD2	TRBJ2-5	CAWSEGLSKETQYF	TGTGCCTGGAGCGAGGGACTATCCAAGGAGACCCAGTACTTC
TRBV10-3	NA	TRBD2	TRBJ2-1	CAISLKLSGRDNEQFF	TGTGCCATCAGTCTCAAACTTAGCGGGAGGGACAATGAGCAGTTCTTC
TRBV27	NA	NA	TRBJ2-7	CASRPNPSEYSYEQYF	TGTGCCAGCAGACCAAACCCTAGCGAGTACTCCTACGAGCAGTACTTC
TRBV5-5	few	NA	TRBJ1-5	CASSYQGNSNQPQHF	TGTGCCAGCAGCTATCAGGGTAATAGCAATCAGCCCCAGCATTTT
TRBV9	NA	NA	TRBJ2-7	CASSGLTAPYEQYF	TGTGCCAGCAGCGGCCTGACAGCCCCCTACGAGCAGTACTTC
TRBV7-9	NA	TRBD1	TRBJ2-6	CASSHDRVFTGANVLTF	TGTGCCAGCAGCCACGACAGGGTTTTTACTGGGGCCAACGTCCTGACTTTC
TRBV28	few	NA	TRBJ2-1	CASSTTRLTRSYNEQFF	TGTGCCAGCAGTACCACTCGACTCACGCGCTCCTACAATGAGCAGTTCTTC
TRBV7-2	NA	TRBD2	TRBJ2-3	CASSPLAGVEYF	TGTGCCAGCAGCCCGCTAGCGGGAGTTGAGTATTTT
TRBV12-3/TRBV12-4	few	TRBD1	TRBJ2-4	CASSLAWDSLAKNIQYF	TGTGCCAGCAGTTTAGCGTGGGACAGTCTAGCCAAAAACATTCAGTACTTC
TRBV20-1	NA	TRBD2	TRBJ2-7	CSARDQLAGVSEQYF	TGCAGTGCTAGAGATCAATTAGCGGGAGTATCTGAGCAGTACTTC
TRBV27	many	TRBD1	TRBJ2-1	CASSRQGWNEQFF	TGTGCCAGCAGTCGACAGGGTTGGAATGAGCAGTTCTTC
TRBV3-1	few	NA	TRBJ2-3	CASSQGFGLTFSTDTQYF	TGTGCCAGCAGCCAAGGATTTGGACTCACCTTCAGCACAGATACGCAGTATTTT
TRBV6-1	few	NA	TRBJ1-2	CASSAAQASGGYTF	TGTGCCAGCAGCGCTGCTCAGGCGTCCGGTGGCTACACCTTC
TRBV6-6	NA	NA	TRBJ2-1	CASSYSATSAYNEQFF	TGTGCCAGCAGTTACTCGGCCACGTCGGCCTACAATGAGCAGTTCTTC
TRBV7-9	few	NA	TRBJ2-5	CASSTWDPETQYF	TGTGCCAGCAGCACCTGGGACCCCGAGACCCAGTACTTC
TRBV19	NA	NA	TRBJ2-3	CASNAGYTDTQYF	TGTGCCAGTAACGCGGGGTACACAGATACGCAGTATTTT
TRBV20-1	few	NA	TRBJ2-3	CSAVWGRGTDTQYF	TGCAGTGCTGTTTGGGGGAGAGGCACAGATACGCAGTATTTT
TRBV7-3	NA	NA	TRBJ2-2	CASSWAAGAGTGELFF	TGTGCCAGCAGCTGGGCGGCAGGGGCGGGCACCGGGGAGCTGTTTTTT
TRBV6-6	NA	NA	TRBJ2-6	CASSRPFSGANVLTF	TGTGCCAGCAGCCGACCCTTCTCTGGGGCCAACGTCCTGACTTTC
TRBV4-1	NA	TRBD2	TRBJ2-3	CASSQVASGRGDTQYF	TGCGCCAGCAGCCAAGTGGCTAGCGGGAGGGGGGATACGCAGTATTTT
TRBV12-3/TRBV12-4	NA	NA	TRBJ1-2	CASYLSPGFVQGDGYTF	TGTGCCAGCTACTTGAGCCCCGGTTTTGTACAGGGCGATGGCTACACCTTC
TRBV20-1	NA	TRBD1	TRBJ2-1	CSASLGQIANF	TGCAGTGCGTCCTTGGGACAGATTGCCAACTTC
TRBV28	NA	NA	TRBJ2-7	CASSLVDSATYEQYF	TGTGCCAGCAGTTTAGTTGACAGTGCTACCTACGAGCAGTACTTC
TRBV7-2	few	NA	TRBJ1-5	CASSLERNQPQHF	TGTGCCAGCAGCTTAGAAAGGAATCAGCCCCAGCATTTT
TRBV20-1	few	NA	TRBJ2-3	CSAEPGSTDTQYF	TGCAGTGCCGAGCCCGGGAGTACAGATACGCAGTATTTT
TRBV20-1	NA	TRBD2	TRBJ2-5	CSASGSGKAPNQETQYF	TGCAGTGCTAGCGGTAGCGGGAAGGCCCCTAACCAAGAGACCCAGTACTTC
TRBV4-1	many	NA	TRBJ2-1	CASSQGTAGLVWDEQFF	TGCGCCAGCAGCCAAGGCACCGCCGGCCTCGTGTGGGATGAGCAGTTCTTC
TRBV24-1	NA	NA	TRBJ2-6	CATSDPNPTQKSSGTNVLTF	TGTGCCACCAGTGATCCAAACCCGACCCAGAAGAGCTCTGGGACCAACGTCCTGACTTTC
TRBV20-1	few	TRBD2	TRBJ2-1	CSAPGLAGAGSYNEQFF	TGCAGTGCCCCGGGACTAGCGGGAGCGGGGTCCTACAATGAGCAGTTCTTC
TRBV25-1	NA	NA	TRBJ2-1	CAGSSRTEGEQFF	TGTGCCGGCAGTTCCCGGACAGAAGGTGAGCAGTTCTTC
TRBV30	few	TRBD1	TRBJ2-6	CAWSVRDRSAGANVLTF	TGTGCCTGGAGTGTAAGGGACAGGAGCGCTGGGGCCAACGTCCTGACTTTC
TRBV20-1	NA	TRBD1	TRBJ2-7	CSASKGTGLSYEQYF	TGCAGTGCTAGTAAGGGGACAGGGCTCTCCTACGAGCAGTACTTC
TRBV10-3	NA	NA	TRBJ2-5	CAIKERLRETQYF	TGTGCCATCAAGGAGCGTCTGCGAGAGACCCAGTACTTC
TRBV6-1	NA	TRBD1	TRBJ1-4	CASSEMLGTGQKLFF	TGTGCCAGCAGTGAAATGCTCGGGACAGGGCAGAAACTGTTTTTT
TRBV4-3	NA	NA	TRBJ1-4	CASSQVYGNEKLFF	TGCGCCAGCAGCCAAGTTTACGGGAATGAAAAACTGTTTTTT
TRBV6-1	NA	NA	TRBJ1-5	CASSLAGDQPQHF	TGTGCCAGCAGTCTGGCGGGAGATCAGCCCCAGCATTTT